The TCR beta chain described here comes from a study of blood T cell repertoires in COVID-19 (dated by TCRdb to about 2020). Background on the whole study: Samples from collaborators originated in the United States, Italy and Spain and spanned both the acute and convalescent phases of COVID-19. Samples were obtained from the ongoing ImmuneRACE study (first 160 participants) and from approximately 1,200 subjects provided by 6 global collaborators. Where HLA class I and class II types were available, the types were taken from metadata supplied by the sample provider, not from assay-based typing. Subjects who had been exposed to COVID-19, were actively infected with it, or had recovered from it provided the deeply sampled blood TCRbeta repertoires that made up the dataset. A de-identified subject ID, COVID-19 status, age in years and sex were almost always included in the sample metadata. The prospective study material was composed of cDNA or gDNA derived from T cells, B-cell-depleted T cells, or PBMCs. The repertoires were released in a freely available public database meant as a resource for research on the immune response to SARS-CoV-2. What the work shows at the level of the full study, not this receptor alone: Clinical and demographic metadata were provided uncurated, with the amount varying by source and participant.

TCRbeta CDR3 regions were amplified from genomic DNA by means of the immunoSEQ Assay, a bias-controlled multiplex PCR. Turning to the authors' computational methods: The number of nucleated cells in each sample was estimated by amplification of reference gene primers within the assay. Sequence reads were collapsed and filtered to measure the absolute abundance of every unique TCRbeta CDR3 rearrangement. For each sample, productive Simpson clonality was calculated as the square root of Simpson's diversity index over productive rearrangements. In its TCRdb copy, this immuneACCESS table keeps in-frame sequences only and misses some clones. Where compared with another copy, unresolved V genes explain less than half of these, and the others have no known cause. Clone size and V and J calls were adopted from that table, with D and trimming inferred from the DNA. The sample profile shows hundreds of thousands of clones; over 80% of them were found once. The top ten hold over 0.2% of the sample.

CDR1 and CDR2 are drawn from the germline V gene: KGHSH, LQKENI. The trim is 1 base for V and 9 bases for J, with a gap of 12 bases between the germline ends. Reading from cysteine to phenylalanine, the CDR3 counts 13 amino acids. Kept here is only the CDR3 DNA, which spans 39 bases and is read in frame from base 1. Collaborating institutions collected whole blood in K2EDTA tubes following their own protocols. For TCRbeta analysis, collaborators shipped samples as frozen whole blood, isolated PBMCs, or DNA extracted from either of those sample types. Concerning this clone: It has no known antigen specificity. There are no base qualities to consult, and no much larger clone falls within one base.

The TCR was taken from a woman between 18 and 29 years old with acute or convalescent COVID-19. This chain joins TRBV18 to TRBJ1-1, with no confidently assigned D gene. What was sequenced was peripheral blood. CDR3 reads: CASSPRRMRKAFF. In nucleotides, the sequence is TGTGCCAGCTCACCACGGAGGATGAGGAAAGCTTTCTTT.